These T cell receptor beta chains were read from a single sample in a study of regulatory and conventional T cells in RAG deficiency. The protocol was immunoSEQ multiplex PCR, while the TCRdb copy is restricted to in-frame clones and leaves out a portion. Among about 32,000 clones listed, about 89% were seen once. These data are also associated with another study on regulatory T cells.

What was sequenced was CD8+ T cells sorted from blood. The source is a human donor in good health. CDR3s leave out the opening cysteine and the closing phenylalanine or tryptophan. Fields, in order: V gene, D gene, CDR3 protein. D genes are given only for firm matches.

TRBV7-9	NA	ASVGPSRDEQF
TRBV10-2	TRBD2	ASSRLAGDNEQF
TRBV19	TRBD1	ASSPGQGASPLH
TRBV5-1	NA	ASSLTRLVPTDTQY
TRBV6-5	NA	ASSYTSRSYEQY
TRBV6-1	NA	ASFRERYSYNEQF
TRBV7-8	NA	ASSVYGAESPLH
TRBV9	TRBD1	ASSARTGSGANVLT
TRBV6-4	TRBD1	ASRRLQGADSYEQY
TRBV2	TRBD2	ASSGFSGGGDTQY
TRBV19	NA	ASKSHDRNTIY
TRBV19	TRBD1	ASSKPDRGRRDYGYT
TRBV7-3	NA	ASSEGPEANYGYT
TRBV19	NA	ASSTTALGYT
TRBV7-8	NA	ASSLGGTTNQPQH
TRBV6-6	NA	ASSYMNTEAF
TRBV25-1	TRBD2	ASSEGTSGTSYEQY
TRBV7-2	NA	ASSPSSANIEAF
TRBV19	NA	ASSIGPGTNTEAF
TRBV5-1	TRBD1	ASSLPTGQGNEQY
TRBV7-8	TRBD1	ASSPQGFTEAF
TRBV7-3	TRBD2	ASSLSGGSHNEQF
TRBV29-1	NA	SVEELGSEAF
TRBV5-4	TRBD1	ASSTRDRAYGYT
TRBV18	TRBD2	ASSPPRLAGASSYNEQF
TRBV4-2	NA	ASSQPNRGLGYGYT
TRBV11-2	NA	ASSLGSDTQY
TRBV4-2	NA	ASSQEDSLLADTQY
TRBV5-4	TRBD2	ASSFGTSGFTDTQY
TRBV5-1	NA	ASRGAKNIQY
TRBV30	NA	AWSVQGADTQY
TRBV29-1	NA	SVEAGASGPGSEQF
TRBV7-9	TRBD1	ASSSHRGGLYNSPLH
TRBV5-6	NA	ASTDLTSRIYGYT
TRBV10-3	TRBD1	AISEGTGGEEQF
TRBV6-4	TRBD2	ASSPFRGGQRNEQF
TRBV20-1	NA	SARDGYGYT
TRBV5-1	TRBD1	ASGQGGLAEKLF
TRBV14	TRBD2	ASRLGGAETQY
TRBV18	TRBD1	ASSITGGSLSYEQY
TRBV6-5	NA	ASSPRGTDTQY
TRBV5-1	NA	ASSDGGTDTQY
TRBV2	TRBD1	ASREDRGVREQY
TRBV2	NA	ASSEALGLNTEAF
TRBV28	TRBD2	ASRPSGRLGEQF
TRBV28	NA	ASSSGHGSGTDTQY
TRBV7-9	TRBD1	ASSPNRDRGYTNEKLF
TRBV27	TRBD1	ASSSQGGLYGYT
TRBV6-5	NA	ASSYSVTDSYEQY
TRBV5-1	TRBD1	ASSADRYGYT
TRBV27	NA	ASSFGLNTEAF
TRBV5-1	NA	ARPETDGYT
TRBV7-2	TRBD1	ASSLQGALGNTIY
TRBV6-6	NA	ASSYSGVGSPLH
TRBV6-5	NA	ASRISFRTDTQY